This T cell receptor (beta chain) appears in the sequencing data of a study of T cells in Graves' hyperthyroidism and ophthalmopathy (dated by TCRdb to about 2019). With regard to the full study: Peripheral blood samples were taken at the time of initial diagnosis, prior to any treatment. After blood sampling, hyperthyroidism patients were treated with methimazole at a starting dose of 30 mg daily, and ophthalmopathy patients were treated with high-dose intravenous methylprednisolone. Prospective prediction of ophthalmopathy was tested in an independent validation cohort consisting of 18 to 20 hyperthyroidism patients and 15 to 17 patients who later progressed to ophthalmopathy. The 75 to 100 discovery patients were randomly divided into training and test sets at a 7:3 ratio. A discovery cohort of fewer than 110 patients, roughly 43 with Graves' ophthalmopathy and 55 to 60 with stable Graves' hyperthyroidism, was used to find distinguishing TCR V-J signatures. According to the paper, TCR Vbeta CDR3 sequencing was carried out on approximately 140 peripheral blood samples, which came from more than 40 ophthalmopathy, 75 to 80 hyperthyroidism and roughly 17 progressor patients. In more than 5 Graves' hyperthyroidism patients, the study also compared T-cell repertoires from thyroid tissue with T-cell repertoires from blood. What the research found in general, with its limitations: A model built on a 13 V-J signature distinguished ophthalmopathy from stable hyperthyroidism, reaching 85% to 90% sensitivity and around 82% specificity in cross-validation and 80%/75% in testing. Sample size was not statistically predetermined, and blinding of investigators to group allocation was not performed. During validation, the model predicted progression to ophthalmopathy a median of roughly six months ahead of onset, with around 70% sensitivity and almost 75% specificity. Blood samples also contained most of the expanded thyroid clonotypes (frequency above 0.001), which suggests that blood repertoires may reflect thyroid immune responses.

Ophthalmopathy patients had moderately to severely active disease, Clinical Activity Score of at least 3, NOSPECS grade of at least 4, and duration under 3 months. Any patient with an uncontrolled infection, another autoimmune disease, pregnancy or lactation was excluded. Diagnoses relied on clinical symptoms, serum thyroxine and TRAb, thyroid ultrasound and orbital computed tomography. Ficoll-Paque density gradient centrifugation was used to isolate PBMCs from around 10 ml of fresh peripheral blood. Total RNA was extracted with Trizol reagent, and quality was checked on an Agilent 2100 Bioanalyzer. TCR beta CDR3 regions were amplified from RNA transcripts. A first-round RT-PCR of the TCR CDR3 used the HTBI primer set with the Qiagen OneStep RT-PCR kit. A second multiplex PCR round built the libraries, followed by size selection and purification. Paired-end sequencing of the libraries was performed with 100 bp reads on an Illumina HiSeq2000. In the original analysis: SOAPnuke was used to process the raw data, throwing out any read that contained adapters or uncalled bases, had a mean Phred below 15, or lacked an exact constant-primer or identifier match. COPE v1.2.5 was used to merge the high-quality paired reads, and each unique nucleotide sequence was defined as a clonotype. MiTCR v1.1 was used to align the clonotypes against IMGT TRBV, TRBD and TRBJ reference segments. Only V-J combinations with frequency above 0.0001, covering 99.2% of repertoires, were analysed. A TCS score was defined as the ratio of F50 (clonal expansion) to E x V (chaos), with BLOSUM62-based TCRdist applied between CDR3 peptides within each V-J. Welch's t-statistics and random forest reduced several hundred V-J features to 13, which were used in a naive Bayes classifier (R e1071). The public reads were quality trimmed at Q25 with fastp and then assembled into clones with MiXCR by TCRdb, keeping productive beta chains. Merged by CDR3 protein, the rows form single entries marked with the most common genes and DNA. The V and J calls and clone size come from TCRdb's table, not from the authors' own analysis. For this sample there are approximately 330,000 distinct CDR3 sequences; around 15% appear just once. 34% of the sample comes from the top ten.

This clonotype has just a few counts. It lacks a known antigen. Qualities for individual bases were not recorded, and no much larger clone is one base off. The sequence derives from a woman in her 40s with Graves' ophthalmopathy. The specimen was blood.

Here the CDR3 is given as CASSARPGTGAFYGYTF. The DNA is TGTGCCAGCAGTGCCAGGCCCGGGACAGGGGCTTTCTATGGCTACACCTTC. This chain is built from TRBV6-1 and TRBJ1-2; 10 central nucleotides agree with TRBD1. From a lookup of the germline V gene, CDR1 and CDR2 are MNHNS and SASEGT. Trimming leaves V shorter by 4 bases and J shorter by 4 bases, with the junction holding 12 bases beyond the gene matches. Counted from cysteine to phenylalanine, this CDR3 has 17 amino acids. This entry keeps only the CDR3 DNA: 51 bases, framed from base 1.